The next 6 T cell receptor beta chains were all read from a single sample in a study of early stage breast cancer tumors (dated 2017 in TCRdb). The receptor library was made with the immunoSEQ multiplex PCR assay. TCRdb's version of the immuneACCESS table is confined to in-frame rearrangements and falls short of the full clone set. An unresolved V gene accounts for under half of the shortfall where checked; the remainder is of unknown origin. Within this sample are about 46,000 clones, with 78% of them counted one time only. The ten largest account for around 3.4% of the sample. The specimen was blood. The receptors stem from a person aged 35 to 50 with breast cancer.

In nucleotides, the CDR3 is TGCGCCAGCAGCCAAGTTTCTAGCGGGAGCCTCAATGAGCAGTTCTTC. It codes for CASSQVSSGSLNEQFF. The chain recombines TRBV4-1 with TRBJ2-1, with 10 bases fitting TRBD2. The CDR3 covers 16 residues. V shed 1 base, J shed 6 bases, and the junction held 6 bases outside the gene matches. The germline V gene encodes CDR1 MGHRA and CDR2 YSYEKL.

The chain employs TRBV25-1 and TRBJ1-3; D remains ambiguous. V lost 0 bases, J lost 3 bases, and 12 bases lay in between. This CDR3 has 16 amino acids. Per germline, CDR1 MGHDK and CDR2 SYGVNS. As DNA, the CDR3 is TGTGCCAGCAGTGAATATGAAGGTGTTGGTGGAAACACCATATATTTT. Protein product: CASSEYEGVGGNTIYF.

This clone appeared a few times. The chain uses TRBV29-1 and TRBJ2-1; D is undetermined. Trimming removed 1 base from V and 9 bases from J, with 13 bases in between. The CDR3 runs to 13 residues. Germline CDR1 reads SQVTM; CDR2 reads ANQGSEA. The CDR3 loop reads CSVEGTVDSEQFF. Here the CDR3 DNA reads TGCAGCGTTGAAGGTACGGTGGATTCTGAGCAGTTCTTC.

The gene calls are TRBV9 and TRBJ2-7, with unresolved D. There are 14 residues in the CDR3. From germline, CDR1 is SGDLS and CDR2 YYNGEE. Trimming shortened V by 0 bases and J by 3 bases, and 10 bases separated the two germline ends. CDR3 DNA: TGTGCCAGCAGCGTAGATGGTTCCAACTACGAGCAGTACTTC. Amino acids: CASSVDGSNYEQYF.

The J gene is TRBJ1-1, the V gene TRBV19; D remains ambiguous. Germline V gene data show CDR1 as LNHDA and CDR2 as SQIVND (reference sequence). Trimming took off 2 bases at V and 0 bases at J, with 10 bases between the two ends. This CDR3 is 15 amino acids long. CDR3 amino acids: CASSITRRLNTEAFF. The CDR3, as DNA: TGTGCCAGTAGTATAACTCGCAGGCTGAACACTGAAGCTTTCTTT.

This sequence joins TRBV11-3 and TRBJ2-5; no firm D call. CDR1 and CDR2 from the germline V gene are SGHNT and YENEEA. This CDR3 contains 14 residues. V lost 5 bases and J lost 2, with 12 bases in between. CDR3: CASSQTQEQETQYF. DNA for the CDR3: TGTGCCAGCAGCCAAACCCAGGAACAAGAGACCCAGTACTTC.